Listed below are T cell receptor beta chains from one sample, sequenced in a study of graft-versus-host responses after intestinal transplantation. Antigens of these TCRs are unknown. Some clones are missing from TCRdb's copy, which holds only in-frame ones; the method was immunoSEQ multiplex PCR. Seen here are 110,000 to 150,000 clones, 80% to 95% observed once, and the top ten hold roughly 0.19%. Sequencing used unstimulated CD4+ T cells sorted from spleen or lymph node cells, obtained before intestinal transplant. These receptor sequences come from a human donor who received an intestinal transplant. Both conserved end residues are part of each CDR3. The D gene is left open where the match is weak.

D,V,CDR3
-,TRBV9,CASSPTAGSVNEQFF
-,TRBV7-2,CASSLSQGWGYTF
-,TRBV28,CASTRGNYGYTF
-,TRBV7-8,CASSLGRLPPYGYTF
-,TRBV5-1,CASSWTSGPSGTQYF
-,TRBV28,CASSLPRRYEQFF
-,TRBV6-1,CASSEAASYEQYF
-,TRBV10-3,CAISQADNSPLHF
-,TRBV6-5,CASRDRAVPLEQYF
-,TRBV14,CASSPYALLNTGELFF
-,TRBV27,CASSSSPQGNTEAFF
TRBD2,TRBV10-3,CAISWGGLAGEQYF
TRBD1,TRBV29-1,CSADNTGGPPGYTF
TRBD2,TRBV25-1,CASSRLAGAIDTQYF
-,TRBV29-1,CSGNRVGGSATF
TRBD1,TRBV5-6,CASSPWDRINYEQYF
-,TRBV28,CASSPTVSGTYEQYF
TRBD1,TRBV4-2,CASSQDTGGNEKLFF
TRBD1,TRBV28,CASSGTGMGSYGYTF
TRBD1,TRBV10-1,CASSELTGGTDTQYF
TRBD1,TRBV27,CASSLGTGPDSGNTIYF
TRBD2,TRBV2,CASKGGLAGETQYF
-,TRBV6-5,CAIRTPQETQYF
-,TRBV4-3,CASSQDAGQPTYEQYF
-,TRBV27,CASSSFSGLPITYEQYF
-,TRBV4-2,CASSQAMGEDGYTF
TRBD2,TRBV4-2,CASSQAGGEPGELFF
-,TRBV1,CTSSQDLGEKSGDKQETQYF
TRBD2,TRBV7-9,CASSFSNLAGGTTDTQYF